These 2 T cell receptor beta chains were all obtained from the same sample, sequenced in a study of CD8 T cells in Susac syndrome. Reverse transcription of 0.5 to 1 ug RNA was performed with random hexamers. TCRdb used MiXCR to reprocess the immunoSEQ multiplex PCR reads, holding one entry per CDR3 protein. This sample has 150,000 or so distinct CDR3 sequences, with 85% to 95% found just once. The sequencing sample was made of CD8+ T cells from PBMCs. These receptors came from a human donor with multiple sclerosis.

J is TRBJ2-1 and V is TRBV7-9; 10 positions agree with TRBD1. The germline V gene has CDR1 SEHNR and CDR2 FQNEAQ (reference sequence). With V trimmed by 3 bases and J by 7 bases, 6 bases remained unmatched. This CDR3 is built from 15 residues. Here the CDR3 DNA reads TGTGCCAGCAGCTTCGGGACAGGGGTCGGTAATGAGCAGTTCTTC. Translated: CASSFGTGVGNEQFF.

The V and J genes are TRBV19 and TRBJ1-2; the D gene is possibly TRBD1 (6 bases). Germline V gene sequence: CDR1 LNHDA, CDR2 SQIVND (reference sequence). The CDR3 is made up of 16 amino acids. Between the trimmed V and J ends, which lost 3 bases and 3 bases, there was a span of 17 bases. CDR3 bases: TGTGCCAGTAGTATCCGGACAGACCCGGGGGACTATGGCTACACCTTC. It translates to CASSIRTDPGDYGYTF.